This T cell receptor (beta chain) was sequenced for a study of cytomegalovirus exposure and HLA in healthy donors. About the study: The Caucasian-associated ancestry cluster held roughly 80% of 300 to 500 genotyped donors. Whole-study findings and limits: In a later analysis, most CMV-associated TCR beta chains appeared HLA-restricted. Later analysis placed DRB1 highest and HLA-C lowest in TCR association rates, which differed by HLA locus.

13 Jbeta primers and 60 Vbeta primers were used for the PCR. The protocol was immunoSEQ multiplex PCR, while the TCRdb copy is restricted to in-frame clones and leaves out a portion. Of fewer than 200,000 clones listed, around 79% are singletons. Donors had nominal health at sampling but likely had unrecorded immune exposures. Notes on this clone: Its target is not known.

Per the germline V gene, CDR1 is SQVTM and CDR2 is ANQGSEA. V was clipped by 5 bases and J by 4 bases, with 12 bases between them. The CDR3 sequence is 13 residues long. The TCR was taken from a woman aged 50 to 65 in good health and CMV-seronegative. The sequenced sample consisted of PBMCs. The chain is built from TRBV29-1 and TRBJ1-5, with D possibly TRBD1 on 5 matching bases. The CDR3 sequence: CSVTGGANQPQHF. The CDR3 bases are TGCAGCGTTACGGGGGGAGCAAATCAGCCCCAGCATTTT. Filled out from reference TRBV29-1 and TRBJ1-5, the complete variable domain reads SAVISQKPSRDICQRGTSLTIQCQVDSQVTMMFWYRQQPGQSLTLIATANQGSEATYESGFVIDKFPISRPNLTFSTLTVSNMSPEDSSIYLCSVTGGANQPQHFGDGTRLSIL.